This TCR beta chain emerged from a study of blood T cell repertoires in COVID-19. Study as a whole: The samples span acute and convalescent COVID-19 from the United States, Italy and Spain. T cells, B-cell-depleted T cells, or PBMCs provided the cDNA or gDNA that served as material.

Assay used: immunoSEQ multiplex PCR; TCRdb lists only in-frame clones, some missing. The sample includes around 230,000 clones, 81% of them seen just once. The CDR3 runs 14 residues. Germline values: CDR1 SGHRS, CDR2 YFSETQ. With 0 bases removed from V and 2 bases from J, the gap between germline ends came to 8 bases. Specimen: peripheral blood. The chain uses TRBV5-1 and TRBJ2-5; no clear D gene. The origin of this receptor is a woman older than 75 with acute or convalescent COVID-19. CDR3 loop: CASSLDGRQETQYF. CDR3 DNA sequence: TGCGCCAGCAGCTTGGATGGTAGACAAGAGACCCAGTACTTC. The full variable domain, with the rest looked up from reference TRBV5-1 and TRBJ2-5, is KAGVTQTPRYLIKTRGQQVTLSCSPISGHRSVSWYQQTPGQGLQFLFEYFSETQRNKGNFPGRFSGRQFSNSRSEMNVSTLELGDSALYLCASSLDGRQETQYFGPGTRLLVL.